The clone carrying this T cell receptor (beta chain) was seen a single time. Profiled with immunoSEQ multiplex PCR; TCRdb holds only in-frame clones, not every one. This sample has about 2.3 million clones, with approximately 93% found just once. The data belong to a study of shared clonotypes between healthy human individuals. Overall study: Each donor's CD8 memory used one plate, CD8 naive two, each CD4 subset three.

CDR3 size: 15 residues. V gave up 5 bases and J gave up 7 bases; unmatched junction bases: 11. Germline V lookup: CDR1 SGHNT, CDR2 YYREEE (reference sequence). Source material: naive CD4+ T cells from PBMCs. Specified subset: CD45RA+ positively selected. V gene TRBV5-4 combines with J gene TRBJ2-1, with 8 bases lining up with TRBD2. The source of this sequence is a man aged 18 to 30 in good health. Some clones in this sample may be carry-over from other donors' samples. The CDR3 bases are TGTGCCAGCAGAGAGGGACTAGGGGGGGGTAATGAGCAGTTCTTC. Amino acid sequence: CASREGLGGGNEQFF.